By share of the sample, the clone carrying this T cell receptor beta chain is medium-sized. What it binds is unknown. This beta chain is an off-target read within a library intended for alpha chains, so its frequency means little. The J segment lost 10 bases and the V segment lost 3 bases, leaving 8 bases of the junction unmatched. CDR1 DFQATT and CDR2 SNEGSKA come from the germline V gene (reference sequence). The CDR3 has 14 residues. Via MiXCR, TCRdb re-called the 5' RACE reads, giving one row per CDR3 protein. The sample has 14,000 or so distinct CDR3 sequences, over 3.5% seen once. This sample was included in a study of spatial heterogeneity in lung cancer. Study observations and caveats: Expanded alpha and beta TCR counts within tumors tracked tumor mutation counts.

Time point specified: sample taken at primary tumor resection. This sequence originates from a female donor with early-stage non-small cell lung cancer. This chain uses TRBV20-1 with TRBJ2-1; TRBD2 aligns across 11 bases. The specimen comprised lung tumor tissue, sampled at surgery. DNA for the CDR3: TGCAGTGCTAGGCTAGCGGGGGGACGATTGGAGCAGTTCTTC. Translated, it gives CSARLAGGRLEQFF.